Following are 21 T cell receptor beta chains from one sample sequenced in a study of blood T cell repertoires in COVID-19. Method: immunoSEQ multiplex PCR; TCRdb's copy keeps in-frame clones and lacks some. The sample yields about 75,000 clones, less than 85% seen once. The sample consisted of peripheral blood. The receptors derive from a human donor with acute or convalescent COVID-19. The donor label of this sample is uncertain.

This sequence joins TRBV27 and TRBJ2-2; maybe TRBD1 (6 bases). The CDR3 spans 16 residues. Germline CDR1 reads MNHEY; CDR2 reads SMNVEV (reference sequence). V lost 7 bases and J lost 5, with 20 bases in between. The CDR3 bases are TGTGCCAGCACCAGCCCCTTTAGGGGGAGTACCGGGGAGCTGTTTTTT. It translates to CASTSPFRGSTGELFF.

This clone was seen once. The chain couples TRBV7-3 to TRBJ2-6; no clear D gene. Trimming took 5 bases from V and 2 from J, leaving 4 bases between them. The CDR3 runs to 13 residues. The germline V gene encodes CDR1 SGHTA and CDR2 FQGTGA. The CDR3 sequence is CASSVAGANVLTF. The DNA for the CDR3 is TGTGCCAGCAGCGTCGCTGGGGCCAACGTCCTGACTTTC.

This clone was counted only a few times. V and J are TRBV19 and TRBJ1-1; 7 bases align to TRBD1. Germline V gene sequence: CDR1 LNHDA, CDR2 SQIVND (reference sequence). This CDR3 region has 14 residues. The trim removed 6 bases at V and 1 base at J, leaving 5 bases unmatched. The CDR3 here is CASRQGTENTEAFF. CDR3 nucleotides: TGTGCCAGTAGGCAGGGGACAGAGAACACTGAAGCTTTCTTT.

This chain joins TRBV6-6 and TRBJ1-1, with D possibly being TRBD1 (5 bases). The CDR3 is 15 amino acids. From germline, CDR1 is MNHNY and CDR2 SVGAGI (reference sequence). Trimming removed 5 bases at V and 4 bases at J, with 17 bases between. The CDR3 region has the DNA TGTGCCAGCAGTACCGTGGGGGGTAGGGGCACTGAAGCTTTCTTT. It specifies CASSTVGGRGTEAFF.

This clone has only a few counts. The chain is built from TRBV19 and TRBJ2-3, with D maybe TRBD1 (5 bases). V was trimmed by 8 bases and J by 2 bases, leaving 8 bases between them. This CDR3 has 12 residues. The germline gives CDR1 LNHDA, CDR2 SQIVND (reference sequence). CDR3: CASSQDTDTQYF. CDR3 nucleotide sequence: TGTGCCAGTTCACAGGACACAGATACGCAGTATTTT. The entire variable domain, with the rest obtained from reference TRBV19 and TRBJ2-3, is as follows: DGGITQSPKYLFRKEGQNVTLSCEQNLNHDAMYWYRQDPGQGLRLIYYSQIVNDFQKGDIAEGYSVSREKKESFPLTVTSAQKNPTAFYLCASSQDTDTQYFGPGTRLTVL.

The chain uses TRBV7-2 and TRBJ1-6; perhaps TRBD1 as D (6 bases). V lost 1 base and J 7 bases, leaving 23 bases between the germline ends. The V gene's germline CDR1 is SGHTA and CDR2 FQGNSA. CDR3 length: 19 residues. The chain's CDR3 is CASSLGRDRGGRRNSPLHF. CDR3 bases: TGTGCCAGCAGCTTAGGCCGAGATAGGGGGGGTAGGAGGAATTCACCCCTCCACTTT.

The J gene is TRBJ2-5, the V gene TRBV24-1; the match to TRBD1 covers 9 bases. CDR3 length: 16 residues. The trim removed 4 bases at V and 5 bases at J, leaving 10 bases unmatched. The germline gives CDR1 KGHDR, CDR2 SFDVKD. In nucleotides, the CDR3 is TGTGCCACCAGTGAGGGGACAGGGAAGTTAGGCGAGACCCAGTACTTC. Translation gives CATSEGTGKLGETQYF.

V and J are TRBV20-1 and TRBJ2-4; the match to TRBD2 covers 14 bases. Per the germline V gene, CDR1 is DFQATT and CDR2 is SNEGSKA (reference sequence). The CDR3 covers 20 residues. The trim removed 3 bases at V and 3 bases at J, leaving 16 bases unmatched. This CDR3 is CSASARSTSGGALVKNIQYF. The CDR3 DNA is TGCAGTGCTAGTGCTAGGTCGACTAGCGGGGGGGCATTGGTCAAAAACATTCAGTACTTC.

This clone was observed a few times. This rearrangement joins TRBV5-1 to TRBJ2-1; TRBD2 agrees at 10 bases. The V and J ends lost 1 base and 9 bases, in that order; junction bases with no gene match: 7. In germline, CDR1 is SGHRS, CDR2 YFSETQ. The CDR3 has 15 residues. This chain's CDR3 is CASSLKAGGPGEQFF. CDR3 in DNA: TGCGCCAGCAGCTTGAAAGCGGGAGGGCCCGGTGAGCAGTTCTTC. The entire variable domain, with the rest obtained from reference TRBV5-1 and TRBJ2-1, is as follows: KAGVTQTPRYLIKTRGQQVTLSCSPISGHRSVSWYQQTPGQGLQFLFEYFSETQRNKGNFPGRFSGRQFSNSRSEMNVSTLELGDSALYLCASSLKAGGPGEQFFGPGTRLTVL.

This sequence joins TRBV2 and TRBJ1-4; possibly TRBD1 for D (6 bases). The CDR3 runs to 17 residues. V was clipped by 6 bases and J by 2 bases, with 19 bases between them. CDR1 is SNHLY and CDR2 is FYNNEI in the germline V gene. CDR3 bases: TGTGCCAGCAGCCTAAGGGGACAAGGGGTGACTAATGAAAAACTGTTTTTT. Protein: CASSLRGQGVTNEKLFF.

The rearrangement links TRBV7-8 to TRBJ2-3; 13 bases are a match to TRBD2. With 5 bases clipped from V and 3 bases from J, the junction kept 5 bases outside the gene matches. This CDR3 region has 16 residues. Looked up from germline, CDR1 is SGHVS and CDR2 is FQNEAQ. The CDR3 loop reads CASSIGTSGVTDTQYF. The CDR3 DNA sequence: TGTGCCAGCAGCATCGGGACTAGCGGGGTAACAGATACGCAGTATTTT.

V gene TRBV2 combines with J gene TRBJ2-7; 14 bases agree with TRBD2. V dropped 4 bases and J dropped 5; count of bases not matched to a gene: 10. Germline V gene sequence: CDR1 SNHLY, CDR2 FYNNEI. The CDR3 has 17 amino acids. As DNA, the CDR3 is TGTGCCAGCAGTGCATCGGGACTAGCGGGAGTGGGAAACGAGCAGTACTTC. Translated, it gives CASSASGLAGVGNEQYF.

V usage is TRBV11-2 and J usage is TRBJ2-2; D is uncertain. CDR3 length: 13 amino acids. Looked up from germline, CDR1 is SGHAT and CDR2 is FQNNGV. V was clipped by 9 bases and J by 4 bases, with 12 bases between them. For the CDR3, the DNA is TGTGCCAGTTTACGGCCGGGCACCGGGGAGCTGTTTTTT. Its translation: CASLRPGTGELFF.

The chain couples TRBV27 to TRBJ2-7; TRBD2 is a possible D gene (5 bases). CDR3 length: 13 residues. CDR1 and CDR2 (germline): MNHEY, SMNVEV (reference sequence). Trimming removed 9 bases from V and 5 bases from J, with 17 bases in between. Written as DNA, the CDR3 is TGTGCCAGTCGAGCGGTCCCCGTAGACGAGCAGTACTTC. Residues: CASRAVPVDEQYF.

In its sample, this clone was seen once. This sequence joins TRBV5-6 and TRBJ2-2; 10 nucleotides match TRBD1. CDR3 length: 16 residues. With 2 bases clipped from V and 7 bases from J, the junction kept 8 bases outside the gene matches. Looked up from germline, CDR1 is SGHDT and CDR2 is YYEEEE. The CDR3 sequence is CASSFRQGARDGELFF. CDR3 in DNA: TGTGCCAGCAGCTTCCGACAGGGGGCAAGAGACGGGGAGCTGTTTTTT.

This rearrangement joins TRBV27 to TRBJ2-4; 7 bases fit TRBD1. Trimming at V came to 1 base and at J to 0 bases, leaving 3 bases not matched to a gene. Germline V gene data show CDR1 as MNHEY and CDR2 as SMNVEV (reference sequence). CDR3 length: 16 residues. CDR3 protein: CASSLLGGPAKNIQYF. The CDR3 coding sequence is TGTGCCAGCAGTTTATTAGGGGGCCCAGCCAAAAACATTCAGTACTTC.

There are a few counts of this clone. V and J are TRBV28 and TRBJ2-5, with D possibly TRBD2 on 5 matching bases. This CDR3 region has 13 residues. CDR1 and CDR2 (germline): MDHEN, SYDVKM. V was pared by 6 bases and J by 4 bases, with 12 bases between. The CDR3 loop is CASSTGLSETQYF. The CDR3 DNA sequence: TGTGCCAGCAGCACCGGACTTTCAGAGACCCAGTACTTC.

The V call is TRBV20-1, the J call TRBJ2-3, with TRBD2 as a possible D gene (7 bases). Germline V CDR1 and CDR2: DFQATT, SNEGSKA (reference sequence). This CDR3 contains 15 residues. Trimming stripped 3 bases from V and 1 base from J, with 14 bases between. As DNA, the CDR3 is TGCAGTGCTAGTGGGGGGGGGCGAGGCACAGATACGCAGTATTTT. This gives the protein CSASGGGRGTDTQYF.

This clone was observed a handful of times. The J gene is TRBJ2-4, the V gene TRBV5-4; D unclear. V was trimmed by 3 bases and J by 6 bases, leaving 13 bases between them. Germline V gives CDR1 SGHNT, CDR2 YYREEE (reference sequence). The CDR3 runs to 14 residues. The CDR3 nucleotides read TGTGCCAGCAGCTCTGGCGGTGTAGGAAACATTCAGTACTTC. Its translation is CASSSGGVGNIQYF.

CDR3 in DNA: TGTGCCAGCAGTTTTGGGCCAGCGGCCCAAGAGACCCAGTACTTC. The encoded protein is CASSFGPAAQETQYF. V and J are TRBV27 and TRBJ2-5; D is possibly TRBD2 (5 bases). Germline lookup yields CDR1 MNHEY and CDR2 SMNVEV (reference sequence). V lost 3 bases, J lost 1 base, and 12 bases lay in between. This CDR3 has 15 amino acids.

In the case of this clone: In the same sample, other DNA sequences code for this CDR3. The chain employs TRBV30 and TRBJ2-5; TRBD2 matches at 14 bases. This CDR3 comprises 16 residues. From germline, CDR1 is GTSNPN and CDR2 SVGIG (reference sequence). V gave up 0 bases and J gave up 5 bases; unmatched junction bases: 5. The CDR3 sequence: CAWSVGTSGSRETQYF. The CDR3 DNA reads as TGTGCCTGGAGTGTAGGGACTAGCGGGAGCAGGGAGACCCAGTACTTC.